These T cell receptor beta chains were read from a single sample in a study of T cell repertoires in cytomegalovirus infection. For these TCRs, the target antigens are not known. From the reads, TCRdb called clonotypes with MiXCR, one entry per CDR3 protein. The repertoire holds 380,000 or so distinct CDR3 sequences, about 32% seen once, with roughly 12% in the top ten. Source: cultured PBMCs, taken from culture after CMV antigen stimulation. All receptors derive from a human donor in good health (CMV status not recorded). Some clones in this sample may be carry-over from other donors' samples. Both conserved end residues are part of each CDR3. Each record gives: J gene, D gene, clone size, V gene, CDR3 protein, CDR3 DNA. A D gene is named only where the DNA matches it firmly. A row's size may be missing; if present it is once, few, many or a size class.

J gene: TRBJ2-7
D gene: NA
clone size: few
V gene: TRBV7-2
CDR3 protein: CASSRTSEGGYEQYF
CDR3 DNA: TGTGCCAGCAGCCGTACTAGCGAGGGGGGCTACGAGCAGTACTTC

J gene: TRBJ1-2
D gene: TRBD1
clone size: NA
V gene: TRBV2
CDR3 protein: CASRERTGDYGYTF
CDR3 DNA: TGTGCCAGCAGGGAAAGAACAGGGGATTATGGCTACACCTTC

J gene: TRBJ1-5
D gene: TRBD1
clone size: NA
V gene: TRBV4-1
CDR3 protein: CASSQVLGQGGESNQPQHF
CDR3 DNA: TGCGCCAGCAGCCAAGTTCTGGGACAGGGAGGAGAAAGCAATCAGCCCCAGCATTTT

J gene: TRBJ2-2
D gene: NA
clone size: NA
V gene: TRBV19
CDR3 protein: CASQDTPNTGELFF
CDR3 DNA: TGTGCCAGTCAGGACACCCCGAACACCGGGGAGCTGTTTTTT

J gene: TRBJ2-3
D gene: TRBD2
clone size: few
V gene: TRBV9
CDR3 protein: CASSVNPGLAGGYDTQYF
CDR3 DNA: TGTGCCAGCAGCGTGAACCCGGGACTAGCGGGAGGCTACGATACGCAGTATTTT

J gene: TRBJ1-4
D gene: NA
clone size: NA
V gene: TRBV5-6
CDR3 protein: CASSRRGTTNEKLFF
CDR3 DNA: TGTGCCAGCAGCCGAAGGGGTACAACTAATGAAAAACTGTTTTTT

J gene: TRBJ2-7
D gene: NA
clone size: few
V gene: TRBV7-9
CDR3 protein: CASSQDLGAYEQYF
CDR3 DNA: TGTGCCAGCAGCCAAGACTTGGGGGCCTACGAGCAGTACTTC

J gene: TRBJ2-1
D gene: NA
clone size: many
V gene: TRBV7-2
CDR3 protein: CASSLVQYNEQFF
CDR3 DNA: TGTGCCAGCAGCTTAGTACAGTACAATGAGCAGTTCTTC

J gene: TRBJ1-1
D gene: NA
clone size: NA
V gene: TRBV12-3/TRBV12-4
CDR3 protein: CASSLALGGTPEAFF
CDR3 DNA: TGTGCCAGCAGTTTAGCGCTTGGGGGAACCCCTGAAGCTTTCTTT

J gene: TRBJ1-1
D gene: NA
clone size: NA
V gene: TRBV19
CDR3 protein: CASSIEAGNTEAFF
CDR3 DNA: TGTGCCAGTAGTATTGAGGCCGGGAACACTGAAGCTTTCTTT

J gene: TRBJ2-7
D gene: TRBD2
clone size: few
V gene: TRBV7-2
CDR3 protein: CASSYKAGGQEQYF
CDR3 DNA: TGTGCCAGCAGCTACAAAGCGGGAGGGCAAGAGCAGTACTTC

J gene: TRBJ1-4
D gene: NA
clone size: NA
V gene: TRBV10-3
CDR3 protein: CAISESLSKNEKLFF
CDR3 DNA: TGTGCCATCAGTGAGTCGCTGTCTAAAAATGAAAAACTGTTTTTT

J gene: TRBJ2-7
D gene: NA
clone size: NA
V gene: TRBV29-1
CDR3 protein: CSAIVFQGRDEQYF
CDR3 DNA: TGCAGCGCCATAGTTTTCCAGGGTAGGGACGAGCAGTACTTC

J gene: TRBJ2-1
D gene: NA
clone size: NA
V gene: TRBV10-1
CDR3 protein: CASSESYYNEQFF
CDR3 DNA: TGCGCCAGCAGTGAGTCCTACTACAATGAGCAGTTCTTC

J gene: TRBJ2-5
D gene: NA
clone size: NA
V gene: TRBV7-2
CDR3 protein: CASSLGWGEGETQYF
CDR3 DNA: TGTGCCAGCAGCTTAGGATGGGGGGAAGGTGAGACCCAGTACTTC

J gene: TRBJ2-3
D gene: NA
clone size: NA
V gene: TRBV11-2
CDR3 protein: CASSMGPNTDTQYF
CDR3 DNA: TGTGCCAGCAGCATGGGACCTAACACAGATACGCAGTATTTT

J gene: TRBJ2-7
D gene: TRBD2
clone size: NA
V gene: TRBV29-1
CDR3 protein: CSVGDYFYEQYF
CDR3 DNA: TGCAGCGTTGGGGACTACTTCTACGAGCAGTACTTC

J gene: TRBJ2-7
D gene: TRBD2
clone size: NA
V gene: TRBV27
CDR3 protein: CASSWGLAGASEQYF
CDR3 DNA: TGTGCCAGCAGTTGGGGGCTAGCGGGAGCCTCCGAGCAGTACTTC

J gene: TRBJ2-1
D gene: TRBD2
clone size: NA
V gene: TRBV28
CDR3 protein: CASVGGPNSYNEQFF
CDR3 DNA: TGTGCCAGCGTGGGAGGGCCCAACTCCTACAATGAGCAGTTCTTC

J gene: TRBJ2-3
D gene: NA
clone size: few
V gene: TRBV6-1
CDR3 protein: CASSEYQRSSTDTQYF
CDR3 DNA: TGTGCCAGCAGTGAATACCAGCGGAGTAGCACAGATACGCAGTATTTT

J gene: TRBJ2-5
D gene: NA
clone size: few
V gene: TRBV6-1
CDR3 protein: CASIPAGSGETQYF
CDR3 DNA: TGTGCCAGCATTCCGGCGGGGAGTGGAGAGACCCAGTACTTC

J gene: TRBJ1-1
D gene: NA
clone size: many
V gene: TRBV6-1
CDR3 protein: CASSEAGAGTEAFF
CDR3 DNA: TGTGCCAGCAGTGAAGCCGGGGCAGGAACTGAAGCTTTCTTT

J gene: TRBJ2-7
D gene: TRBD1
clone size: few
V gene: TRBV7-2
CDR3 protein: CASSIRTGSSYEQYF
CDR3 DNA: TGTGCCAGCAGCATCAGGACAGGGAGCTCCTACGAGCAGTACTTC

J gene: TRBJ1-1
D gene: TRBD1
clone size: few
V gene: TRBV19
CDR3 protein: CASSKTGGRTEAFF
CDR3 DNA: TGTGCCAGTAGTAAGACAGGGGGAAGGACTGAAGCTTTCTTT

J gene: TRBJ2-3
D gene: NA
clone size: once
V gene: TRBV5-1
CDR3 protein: CASMGSAGTDTQYF
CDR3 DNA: TGCGCCAGCATGGGTTCGGCAGGCACAGATACGCAGTATTTT

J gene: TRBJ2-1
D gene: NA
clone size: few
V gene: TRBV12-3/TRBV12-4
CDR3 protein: CASSPVVHEQFF
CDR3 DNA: TGTGCCAGCAGCCCAGTTGTCCATGAGCAGTTCTTC

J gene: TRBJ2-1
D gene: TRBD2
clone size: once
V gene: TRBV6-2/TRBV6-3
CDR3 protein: CASRQPGLAGRREQFF
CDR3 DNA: TGTGCCAGCAGACAACCGGGACTAGCGGGACGGCGTGAGCAGTTCTTC

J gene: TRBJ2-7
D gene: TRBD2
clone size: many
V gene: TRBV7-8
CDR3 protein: CASSLYSTSGSEQYF
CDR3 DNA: TGTGCCAGCAGCCTCTACTCGACTAGCGGATCCGAGCAGTACTTC

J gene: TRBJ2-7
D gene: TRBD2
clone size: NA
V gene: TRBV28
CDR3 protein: CASSPPTGGSGSYEQYF
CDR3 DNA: TGTGCCAGCAGCCCTCCCACTGGCGGGAGTGGATCCTACGAGCAGTACTTC

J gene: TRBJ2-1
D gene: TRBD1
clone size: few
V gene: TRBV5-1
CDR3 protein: CASSLRQGDNEQFF
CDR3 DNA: TGCGCCAGCAGCTTGCGGCAGGGGGACAATGAGCAGTTCTTC

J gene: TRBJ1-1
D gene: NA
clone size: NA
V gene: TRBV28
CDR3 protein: CASSLWAGSGTEAFF
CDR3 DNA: TGTGCCAGCAGTTTATGGGCCGGGAGCGGGACTGAAGCTTTCTTT

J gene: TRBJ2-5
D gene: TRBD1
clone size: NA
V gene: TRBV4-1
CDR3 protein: CASSQLVTGTGTYQETQYF
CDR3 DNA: TGCGCCAGCAGCCAACTGGTTACCGGGACAGGGACGTACCAAGAGACCCAGTACTTC

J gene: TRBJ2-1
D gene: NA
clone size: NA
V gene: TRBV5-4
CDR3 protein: CASSFLVRAVNEQFF
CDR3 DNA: TGTGCCAGCAGCTTTCTAGTTCGAGCGGTCAATGAGCAGTTCTTC

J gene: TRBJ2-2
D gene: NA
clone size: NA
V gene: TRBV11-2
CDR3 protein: CASSLASRRRGTGELFF
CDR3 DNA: TGTGCCAGCAGCTTAGCATCCCGGCGTCGCGGCACCGGGGAGCTGTTTTTT

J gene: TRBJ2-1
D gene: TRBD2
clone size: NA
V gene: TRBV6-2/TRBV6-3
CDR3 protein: CASRLAGGPKGEQFF
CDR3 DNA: TGTGCCAGCAGACTAGCGGGAGGGCCTAAGGGTGAGCAGTTCTTC

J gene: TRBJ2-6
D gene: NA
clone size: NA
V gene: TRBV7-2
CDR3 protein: CASKGTGANVLTF
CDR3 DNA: TGTGCCAGCAAAGGGACTGGGGCCAACGTCCTGACTTTC

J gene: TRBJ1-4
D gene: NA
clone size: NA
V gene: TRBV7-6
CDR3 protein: CAPQAWELRGEKLFF
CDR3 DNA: TGTGCCCCACAGGCTTGGGAATTGAGAGGGGAAAAACTGTTTTTT

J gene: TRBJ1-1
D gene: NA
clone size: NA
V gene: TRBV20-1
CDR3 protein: CSAEQGRVTEAFF
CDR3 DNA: TGCAGTGCAGAACAGGGCAGGGTCACTGAAGCTTTCTTT

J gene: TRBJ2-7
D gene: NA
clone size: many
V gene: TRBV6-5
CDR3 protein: CASSSGPYEQYF
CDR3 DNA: TGTGCCAGCAGTTCGGGCCCCTACGAGCAGTACTTC

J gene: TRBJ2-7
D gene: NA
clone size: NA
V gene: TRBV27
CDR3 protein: CASSFRGSYEQYF
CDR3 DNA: TGTGCCAGCAGTTTCCGTGGCTCCTACGAGCAGTACTTC

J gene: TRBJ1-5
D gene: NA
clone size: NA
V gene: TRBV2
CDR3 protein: CASSEGPLNQPQHF
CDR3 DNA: TGTGCCAGCAGTGAAGGCCCGCTTAATCAGCCCCAGCATTTT

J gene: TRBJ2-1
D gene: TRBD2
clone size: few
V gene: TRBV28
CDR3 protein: CASSLGGASGRTGEQFF
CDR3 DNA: TGTGCCAGCAGTTTAGGGGGAGCTAGCGGGAGGACGGGCGAGCAGTTCTTC

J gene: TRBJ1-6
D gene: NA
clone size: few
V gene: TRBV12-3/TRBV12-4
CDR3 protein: CAPRQGPSPLHF
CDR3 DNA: TGTGCCCCCCGGCAGGGCCCTTCACCCCTCCACTTT

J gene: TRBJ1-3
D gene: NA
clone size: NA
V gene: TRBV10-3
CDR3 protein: CAISDGLRSGNTIYF
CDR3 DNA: TGTGCCATCAGTGATGGCTTACGCTCTGGAAACACCATATATTTT

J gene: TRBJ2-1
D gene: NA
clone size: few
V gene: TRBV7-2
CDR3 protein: CASSLRTTRSEQFF
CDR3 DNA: TGTGCCAGCAGCTTACGGACTACCAGGTCTGAGCAGTTCTTC

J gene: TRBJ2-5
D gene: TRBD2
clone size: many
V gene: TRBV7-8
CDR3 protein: CASSPRLAAFQETQYF
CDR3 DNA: TGTGCCAGCAGCCCCCGACTAGCGGCCTTTCAAGAGACCCAGTACTTC

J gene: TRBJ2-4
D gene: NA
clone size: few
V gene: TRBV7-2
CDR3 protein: CASSLIGQSGIQYF
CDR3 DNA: TGTGCCAGCAGCTTAATCGGACAAAGTGGCATTCAGTACTTC